This TCR beta chain appears in the sequencing data of a study of shared clonotypes between healthy human individuals. Study background: Every donor yielded three CD4 naive, three CD4 memory, two CD8 naive and one CD8 memory plate. Study observations and caveats: Relative to their counterparts shared across all four donors, non-shared clonotypes exhibited diminished generation probabilities. Sharing of clonotypes among donors was expected to vary with sequencing depth.

Using immunoSEQ multiplex PCR, the repertoire was profiled, and TCRdb retains in-frame clones only, with some absent. The sample lists fewer than 2.5 million clones, approximately 94% seen once, with 0.36% in the top ten. Looked up from germline, CDR1 is SGHTA and CDR2 is FQGTGA. This CDR3 region has 16 residues. V was clipped by 5 bases and J by 3 bases; unmatched bases: 9. Comment on this clone: What it binds is not known.

The split of CD4+ cells yielded CD45RA+ naive and CD45RA-negative memory subsets. The V gene is TRBV7-3, the J gene TRBJ2-2; 7 nucleotides agree with TRBD2. This receptor was taken from a man between 18 and 35 years old in good health. Some clones in this sample may be carry-over from other donors' samples. What was sequenced was naive CD4+ T cells from PBMCs. Noted subset: CD45RA+ positively selected. The CDR3 DNA sequence: TGTGCCAGCAGCCCCGGGGTGGGAGGGCACACCGGGGAGCTGTTTTTT. It codes for CASSPGVGGHTGELFF.